This is a list of T cell receptor beta chains from one sample in a study of T-cell memory formation after mild COVID-19. Via MiXCR, TCRdb re-called the 5' RACE reads, giving one row per CDR3 protein. The data hold approximately 490,000 distinct CDR3 sequences, with roughly 20% observed a single time. Sequenced material: PBMCs or a T cell subset sorted from them (not recorded which). Every receptor here comes from an adult woman who had mild COVID-19 (a few samples of this study predate the infection). Cell type and time point are not known. Both conserved end residues are part of each CDR3. D genes are given only for firm matches. The listing skips clone size in some rows; elsewhere it reads once, few, many or a size class.

j_gene	v_gene	abundance	d_gene	CDR3nt	CDR3aa
TRBJ2-1	TRBV7-8	-	-	TGTGCCAGCAGCTTAGGTACCAGGGGCGTAACTCCGGTCAATGAGCAGTTCTTC	CASSLGTRGVTPVNEQFF
TRBJ2-7	TRBV5-1	-	-	TGCGCCAGCAGTCGACAGTCAGACGCCTACGAGCAGTACTTC	CASSRQSDAYEQYF
TRBJ2-5	TRBV9	few	-	TGTGCCAGCAGCGCCGGGACAACGGAGACCCAGTACTTC	CASSAGTTETQYF
TRBJ2-1	TRBV6-2/TRBV6-3	-	-	TGTGCCAGCAAGGCGGCAGGGCTCGATGAGCAGTTCTTC	CASKAAGLDEQFF
TRBJ1-5	TRBV6-4	-	TRBD1	TGTGCCAGCAGTGACTGGAAGGGGGCTAGGAATCAGCCCCAGCATTTT	CASSDWKGARNQPQHF
TRBJ1-2	TRBV4-1	-	TRBD1	TGCGCCAGCAGCCATACCCAACTGACAGGGGCGATTAACTATGGCTACACCTTC	CASSHTQLTGAINYGYTF
TRBJ2-5	TRBV10-3	-	TRBD2	TGTGCCATCAGTCCTGGGACTAGCGGGAGAGAGACCCAGTACTTC	CAISPGTSGRETQYF
TRBJ2-1	TRBV6-2/TRBV6-3	-	-	TGTGCCAGCAGTCGGCGGACGGGCTCCTACAATGAGCAGTTCTTC	CASSRRTGSYNEQFF
TRBJ2-1	TRBV7-2	-	TRBD2	TGTGCCAGCAGCTTCACTAGCGGGGGGGCCACCGAGCAGTTCTTC	CASSFTSGGATEQFF
TRBJ2-7	TRBV9	few	-	TGTGCCAGCAGCCCCGGTACCCTCCCCGGTGGCGAGCAGTACTTC	CASSPGTLPGGEQYF
TRBJ1-1	TRBV7-3	-	TRBD1	TGTGCCAGCAGCCAGACAGGGTTCGCTGAAGCTTTCTTT	CASSQTGFAEAFF
TRBJ1-6	TRBV5-1	-	-	TGCGCCAGTTCACAGGAGGAAGGGTCACCCCTCCACTTT	CASSQEEGSPLHF
TRBJ1-1	TRBV7-8	few	TRBD1	TGTGCCAGCAGGCCTAGACAGGGGGCACCTGAAGCTTTCTTT	CASRPRQGAPEAFF
TRBJ2-1	TRBV3-1	-	TRBD1	TGTGCCAGCAGCTCGACGGGACAGGCGGGCAATGAGCAGTTCTTC	CASSSTGQAGNEQFF
TRBJ2-1	TRBV20-1	-	TRBD2	TGCAGTGCTGGGCGGGAGCGTTCCTACAATGAGCAGTTCTTC	CSAGRERSYNEQFF